A single sample gave rise to the 26 T cell receptor beta chains below, sequenced in a study of blood T cell repertoires in COVID-19. Sequencing used immunoSEQ multiplex PCR; TCRdb keeps in-frame clones, though not all of them. The profile shows about 200,000 clones, approximately 81% of them singletons. Sequencing was performed on PBMCs or T cells enriched from blood (not recorded which). These receptors all come from a man aged 40-49 years who had recovered from COVID-19.

The chain carries TRBV7-3 and TRBJ2-2; D uncertain. V was pared by 2 bases and J by 4 bases, with 26 bases between. The CDR3 totals 20 residues. CDR1 and CDR2 from the germline V gene are SGHTA and FQGTGA. In nucleotides, the CDR3 is TGTGCCAGCAGCTTAGGGTTTGCGGATCCTAGGTGGTCGGGCACCGGGGAGCTGTTTTTT. It codes for CASSLGFADPRWSGTGELFF.

V usage is TRBV7-2 and J usage is TRBJ1-5; TRBD1 might be the D (6 bases). Trimming shortened V by 8 bases and J by 1 base, and 12 bases separated the two germline ends. The CDR3 spans 14 residues. CDR1 is SGHTA and CDR2 is FQGNSA in the germline V gene. The CDR3 DNA reads TGTGCCAGCGCTAAGGGGGGGAGCAATCAGCCCCAGCATTTT. Protein: CASAKGGSNQPQHF.

The rearrangement links TRBV19 to TRBJ1-1; a weak D match, TRBD1 (5 bases). Per germline, CDR1 LNHDA and CDR2 SQIVND (reference sequence). V was cut by 7 bases and J by 4 bases, with 22 bases left in between. The CDR3 loop spans 16 amino acids. As DNA, the CDR3 is TGTGCCAGTACCCGCTCGAGCAGGCCCGGGGGCACTGAAGCTTTCTTT. Translating it yields CASTRSSRPGGTEAFF.

The sample holds one count of this clone. The V call is TRBV20-1, the J call TRBJ1-3; D is unclear. This CDR3 is 11 amino acids long. Germline V lookup: CDR1 DFQATT, CDR2 SNEGSKA (reference sequence). V lost 6 bases to trimming and J lost 0 bases, with 3 bases between them. The CDR3 nucleotides read TGCAGTGCCAGCTCTGGAAACACCATATATTTT. It is translated as CSASSGNTIYF.

This clone was seen once. This sequence joins TRBV3-1 (or the pseudogene TRBV3-2) and TRBJ1-3, with D perhaps matching TRBD1 (5 bases). Trimming left V 0 bases short and J 0 bases short, with 12 bases between. In germline, CDR1 is LGHDT, CDR2 YNNKEL (reference sequence). The CDR3 totals 17 residues. CDR3 sequence reads: CASSQDRAGSSGNTIYF. The CDR3 DNA reads TGTGCCAGCAGCCAAGACAGGGCAGGCTCCTCTGGAAACACCATATATTTT.

The chain couples TRBV9 to TRBJ2-1, with 7 bases aligning to TRBD1. CDR1 and CDR2 from the germline V gene are SGDLS and YYNGEE. After removal of 4 bases from V and 3 bases from J, the junction contained 4 bases not matched to a gene. The CDR3 extends over 14 amino acids. CDR3 nucleotides: TGTGCCAGCAGCCCCGGGACAGACTACAATGAGCAGTTCTTC. This codes for CASSPGTDYNEQFF.

The gene calls are TRBV11-2 and TRBJ2-1; 9 bases fit TRBD2. V shed 0 bases and J 16 bases; nucleotides not matched to a gene: 7. From germline, CDR1 is SGHAT and CDR2 FQNNGV. The CDR3 consists of 13 residues. CDR3 residues: CASSLDLTSGYFF. As DNA, the CDR3 is TGTGCCAGCAGCTTAGACCTGACTAGCGGCTACTTCTTC.

This chain links TRBV9 with TRBJ2-7, with 10 bases matching TRBD2. This CDR3 has 15 residues. From germline, CDR1 is SGDLS and CDR2 YYNGEE. Germline trimming cut 4 bases from V and 2 bases from J; bases unmatched to any gene: 6. In nucleotides, the CDR3 is TGTGCCAGCAGCCCCCTAGCGGGAGAGACCTACGAGCAGTACTTC. As protein: CASSPLAGETYEQYF.

This clone was seen just once. J is TRBJ1-6 and V is TRBV3-1 (or the pseudogene TRBV3-2), with D hard to call. Germline V gene sequence: CDR1 LGHDT, CDR2 YNNKEL (reference sequence). This CDR3 region has 15 residues. V gave up 4 bases and J gave up 0 bases, with 7 bases separating them. The CDR3 DNA reads as TGTGCCAGCAGCCTCCTTAACTCCTATAATTCACCCCTCCACTTT. It encodes CASSLLNSYNSPLHF.

The chain uses TRBV28 and TRBJ2-7; 9 bases match TRBD2. The CDR3 runs to 14 residues. Germline CDR1 MDHEN, CDR2 SYDVKM. V lost 3 bases and J lost 6; bases outside the gene matches: 6. The chain's CDR3 is CASSLAGGAGEQYF. DNA for the CDR3: TGTGCCAGCAGTTTGGCGGGAGGGGCTGGCGAGCAGTACTTC.

The chain couples TRBV4-1 to TRBJ2-5; tentative D call: TRBD2 (6 bases). From germline, CDR1 is MGHRA and CDR2 YSYEKL. V lost 1 base, J lost 4 bases, and 10 bases lay in between. There are 14 residues in the CDR3. In DNA form, the CDR3 reads TGCGCCAGCAGCCAAGGAAGCGGGTTAGAGACCCAGTACTTC. Protein sequence: CASSQGSGLETQYF.

The chain has TRBV5-6 and TRBJ2-7; D gene uncertain. The CDR3 is 13 residues long. V lost 4 bases, J lost 6 bases, and 14 bases lay in between. Germline lookup yields CDR1 SGHDT and CDR2 YYEEEE. CDR3 DNA: TGTGCCAGCAGCCCCCGGTCGGTCGGCGAGCAGTACTTC. This sequence encodes CASSPRSVGEQYF.

The chain carries TRBV27 and TRBJ1-2; D not resolved. The CDR3 covers 14 residues. Germline CDR1 and CDR2: MNHEY and SMNVEV (reference sequence). V was cut by 6 bases and J by 0 bases, with 11 bases left in between. CDR3 sequence reads: CASRSLETNYGYTF. The CDR3 DNA reads as TGTGCCAGCAGATCTTTGGAGACTAACTATGGCTACACCTTC.

The chain combines TRBV7-2 with TRBJ2-7, with D hard to call. The CDR3 has 13 residues. Germline assignment: CDR1 SGHTA and CDR2 FQGNSA. The V end lost 7 bases, the J end lost 6 bases, and 16 bases lay between the germline ends. CDR3 sequence reads: CASKPGIGVEQYF. In DNA form, the CDR3 reads TGTGCCAGCAAGCCTGGTATCGGAGTCGAGCAGTACTTC.

The chain recombines TRBV10-3 with TRBJ1-2, with a tentative D call TRBD1 (5 bases). There are 14 residues in the CDR3. Trimming took off 4 bases at V and 3 bases at J, with 12 bases between the two ends. Germline CDR1 ENHRY, CDR2 SYGVKD. The CDR3 sequence is CAISGGRAYYGYTF. For the CDR3, the DNA is TGTGCCATCAGTGGGGGCCGAGCATACTATGGCTACACCTTC.

The J gene is TRBJ2-1, the V gene TRBV7-2, with TRBD2 matching 8 bases. Per germline, CDR1 SGHTA and CDR2 FQGNSA. V shed 2 bases, J shed 8 bases, and the junction held 14 bases outside the gene matches. The CDR3 extends over 17 amino acids. CDR3 bases: TGTGCCAGCAGCTTAATGGCGGGAGGCCGTCAAGGGGATGAGCAGTTCTTC. Encoded protein: CASSLMAGGRQGDEQFF.

The chain carries TRBV29-1 and TRBJ2-3; 10 nucleotides match TRBD1. Unmatched junction bases numbered 4, after V lost 4 bases and J lost 3 bases. The CDR3 is made up of 14 amino acids. Germline V CDR1 and CDR2: SQVTM, ANQGSEA. The CDR3 nucleotides read TGCAGCGTTGGGACAGGGGGGGCGACAGATACGCAGTATTTT. Its protein is CSVGTGGATDTQYF.

This chain joins TRBV9 and TRBJ2-7; TRBD1 agrees at 7 bases. This CDR3 region has 15 residues. The germline gives CDR1 SGDLS, CDR2 YYNGEE. With V trimmed by 5 bases and J by 0 bases, 8 bases remained unmatched. In nucleotides, the CDR3 is TGTGCCAGCAGTGAGGGGACAGCGAGCTCCTACGAGCAGTACTTC. This encodes CASSEGTASSYEQYF.

Only one count was recorded for this clone. The CDR3: CASNLRYEQYF. The DNA of the CDR3 is TGTGCCAGCAACCTACGCTACGAGCAGTACTTC. The J gene is TRBJ2-7, the V gene TRBV21-1; the tabulated D call, TRBD2, remains unverified against the DNA. TRBV21-1 is described as a pseudogene. The CDR3 length is 11 residues.

The rearrangement joins TRBV15 to TRBJ1-1; 8 nucleotides align to TRBD1. Germline V gives CDR1 LNHNV, CDR2 YYDKDF (reference sequence). V dropped 9 bases and J dropped 8; count of bases not matched to a gene: 5. The CDR3 covers 11 residues. As DNA, the CDR3 is TGTGCCACTCAGGGGGCGTTGGAAGCTTTCTTT. It translates to CATQGALEAFF.

This clone came up a few times. The chain combines TRBV30 with TRBJ2-7; 9 bases align to TRBD1. CDR3 length: 14 residues. The V and J ends lost 0 bases and 4 bases, in that order; junction bases with no gene match: 4. Germline CDR1 GTSNPN, CDR2 SVGIG (reference sequence). This CDR3 is CAWSVTGGFYEQYF. The CDR3 DNA is TGTGCCTGGAGTGTAACAGGGGGCTTTTACGAGCAGTACTTC. The full variable domain, with the rest looked up from reference TRBV30 and TRBJ2-7, is SQTIHQWPATLVQPVGSPLSLECTVEGTSNPNLYWYRQAAGRGLQLLFYSVGIGQISSEVPQNLSASRPQDRQFILSSKKLLLSDSGFYLCAWSVTGGFYEQYFGPGTRLTVT.

This chain uses TRBV11-2 with TRBJ2-2; 7 bases map to TRBD2. The CDR3 sequence is 15 residues long. Per germline, CDR1 SGHAT and CDR2 FQNNGV. J lost 0 bases, V lost 7 bases, and 5 bases had no gene match. The DNA of the CDR3 is TGTGCCAGCACCGGCGGGGGTTCGAACACCGGGGAGCTGTTTTTT. Its translation: CASTGGGSNTGELFF.

The chain carries TRBV5-1 and TRBJ1-1; TRBD1 matches 9 bases. V lost 4 bases and J lost 9; bases outside the gene matches: 10. The germline gives CDR1 SGHRS, CDR2 YFSETQ. The CDR3 is 14 amino acids. This CDR3 is CASSANPGQGQAFF. In nucleotides, the CDR3 is TGCGCCAGCAGCGCAAACCCGGGACAGGGCCAAGCTTTCTTT.

The gene calls are TRBV5-4 and TRBJ2-7; 9 nucleotides match TRBD1. The CDR3 loop spans 14 amino acids. V lost 4 bases to trimming and J lost 6 bases; unmatched junction nucleotides: 8. In germline, CDR1 is SGHNT, CDR2 YYREEE (reference sequence). The CDR3 here is CASSRPGQGFEQYF. The CDR3 DNA follows: TGTGCCAGCAGCAGACCGGGACAGGGTTTCGAGCAGTACTTC.

CDR3: CASSPRSPGTLGFNEQFF. CDR3 nucleotides: TGCGCCAGCAGCCCCAGATCACCCGGGACTCTCGGGTTCAATGAGCAGTTCTTC. The chain couples TRBV4-1 to TRBJ2-1; D might be TRBD2 (6 bases). Trimming removed 4 bases at V and 6 bases at J, with 25 bases between. The germline V gene encodes CDR1 MGHRA and CDR2 YSYEKL. The CDR3 consists of 18 residues.

The V call is TRBV18, the J call TRBJ2-3, with D maybe TRBD2 (6 bases). Germline loops: CDR1 KGHSH, CDR2 LQKENI. With 2 bases removed from V and 1 base from J, the gap between germline ends came to 10 bases. The CDR3 spans 15 residues. CDR3 DNA sequence: TGTGCCAGCTCACCAGGAGGGACCCGCACAGATACGCAGTATTTT. It codes for CASSPGGTRTDTQYF.